The subject of this entry is one TCR beta chain. Its antigen remains unidentified. The source of the sample is a study of blood T cells in healthy people across ages. Notes on the study in general: The study regarded diversity estimates from one million T cells as underestimates.

CDR3 size: 15 residues. Germline CDR1 LNHNV, CDR2 YYDKDF (reference sequence). A second PCR, run for about 6 to 11 cycles, used a sample-barcoded 5' primer plus a J-beta primer mix. Researchers report that a template-switch adaptor with 12 random nucleotides tagged each cDNA molecule. From the 5' RACE reads, TCRdb called clonotypes with MiXCR, one entry per CDR3 protein. The data show about 1 million distinct CDR3 sequences, over 35% seen once. The receptor was isolated from a woman aged 60-75 years in good health. Sequencing was performed on blood. The V and J genes are TRBV15 and TRBJ2-4; TRBD2 matches 10 bases. The DNA matches TRBJ2-7 better at its end, which makes the J call doubtful. The DNA of the CDR3 is TGTGCCACCAGCAGGCGACTAGCGGGTCCCTACGAGCAGTACTTC. It translates to CATSRRLAGPYEQYF.